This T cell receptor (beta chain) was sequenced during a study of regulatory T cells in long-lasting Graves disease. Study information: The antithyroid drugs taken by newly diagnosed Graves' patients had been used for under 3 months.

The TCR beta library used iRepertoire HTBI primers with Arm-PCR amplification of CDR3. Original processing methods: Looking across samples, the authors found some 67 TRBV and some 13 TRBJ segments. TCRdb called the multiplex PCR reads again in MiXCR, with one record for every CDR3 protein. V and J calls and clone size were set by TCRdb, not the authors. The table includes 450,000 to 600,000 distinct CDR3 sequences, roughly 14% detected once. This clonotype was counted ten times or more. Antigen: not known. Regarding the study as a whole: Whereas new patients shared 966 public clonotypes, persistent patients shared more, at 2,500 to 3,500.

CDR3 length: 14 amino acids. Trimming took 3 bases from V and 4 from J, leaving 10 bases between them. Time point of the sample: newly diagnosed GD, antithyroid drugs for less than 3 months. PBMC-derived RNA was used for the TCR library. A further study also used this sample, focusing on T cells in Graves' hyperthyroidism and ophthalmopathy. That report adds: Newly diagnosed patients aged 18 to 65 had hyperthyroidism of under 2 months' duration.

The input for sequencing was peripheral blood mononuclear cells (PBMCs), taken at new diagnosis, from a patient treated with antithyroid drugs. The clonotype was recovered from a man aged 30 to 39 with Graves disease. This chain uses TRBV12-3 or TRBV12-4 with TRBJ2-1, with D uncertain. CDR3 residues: CASSFGQIYNEQFF. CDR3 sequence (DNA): TGTGCCAGCAGTTTTGGTCAGATATACAATGAGCAGTTCTTC.